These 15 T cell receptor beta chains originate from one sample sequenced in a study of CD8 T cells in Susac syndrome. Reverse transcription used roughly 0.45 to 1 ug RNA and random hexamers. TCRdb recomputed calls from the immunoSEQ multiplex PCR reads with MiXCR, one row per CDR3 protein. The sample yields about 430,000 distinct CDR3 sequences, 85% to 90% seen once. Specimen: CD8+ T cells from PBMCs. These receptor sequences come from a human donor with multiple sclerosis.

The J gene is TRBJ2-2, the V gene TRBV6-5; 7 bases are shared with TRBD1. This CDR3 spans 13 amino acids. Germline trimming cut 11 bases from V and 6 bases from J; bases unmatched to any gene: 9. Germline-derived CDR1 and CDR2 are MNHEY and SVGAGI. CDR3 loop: CAAKGQRSGELFF. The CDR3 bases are TGTGCCGCGAAGGGACAGCGGTCCGGGGAGCTGTTTTTT.

As DNA, the CDR3 is TGTGCCAGCAGTTTATCGGGACAGGGCATGAACACTGAAGCTTTCTTT. Its translation: CASSLSGQGMNTEAFF. The genes are TRBV27 and TRBJ1-1, with TRBD1 matching over 9 bases. The CDR3 has 16 amino acids. The junction had 2 bases not matched to a gene; V was cut back by 0 bases and J by 0 bases. Germline V lookup: CDR1 MNHEY, CDR2 SMNVEV (reference sequence).

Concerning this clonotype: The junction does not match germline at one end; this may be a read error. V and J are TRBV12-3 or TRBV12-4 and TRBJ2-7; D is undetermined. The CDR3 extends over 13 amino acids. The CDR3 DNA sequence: TGTGCCAACAGTTCTGACTTCTCCTACGAGCAGTACTTC. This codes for CANSSDFSYEQYF.

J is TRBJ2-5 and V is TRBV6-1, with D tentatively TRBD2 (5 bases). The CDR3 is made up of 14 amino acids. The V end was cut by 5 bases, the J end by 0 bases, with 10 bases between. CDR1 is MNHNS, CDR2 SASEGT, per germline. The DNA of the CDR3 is TGTGCCAGCAGTACGGGGAGAGACCAAGAGACCCAGTACTTC. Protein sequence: CASSTGRDQETQYF.

CDR3 bases: TGTGCCAGCAGTTTAGGGTACGGGGCTGGGGAGCTGTTTTTT. Translation gives CASSLGYGAGELFF. The chain employs TRBV27 and TRBJ2-2, with D perhaps assigned TRBD1 or TRBD2 (5 bases each). The CDR3 contains 14 residues. The germline V gene encodes CDR1 MNHEY and CDR2 SMNVEV (reference sequence). V was shortened by 2 bases and J by 8 bases, with 12 bases between the two germline ends.

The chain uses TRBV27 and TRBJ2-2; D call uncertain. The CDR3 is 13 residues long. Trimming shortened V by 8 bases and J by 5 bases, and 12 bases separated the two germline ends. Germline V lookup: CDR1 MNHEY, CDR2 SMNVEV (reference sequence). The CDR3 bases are TGTGCCAGCGCTTGGGGTGTTACCGGGGAGCTGTTTTTT. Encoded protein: CASAWGVTGELFF.

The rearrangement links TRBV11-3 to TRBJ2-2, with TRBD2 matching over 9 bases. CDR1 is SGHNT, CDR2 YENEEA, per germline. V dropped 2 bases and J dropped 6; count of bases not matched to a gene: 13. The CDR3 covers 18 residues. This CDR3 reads CASSLTPGLAKGSGELFF. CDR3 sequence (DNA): TGTGCCAGCAGCTTAACCCCGGGACTAGCAAAAGGATCCGGGGAGCTGTTTTTT.

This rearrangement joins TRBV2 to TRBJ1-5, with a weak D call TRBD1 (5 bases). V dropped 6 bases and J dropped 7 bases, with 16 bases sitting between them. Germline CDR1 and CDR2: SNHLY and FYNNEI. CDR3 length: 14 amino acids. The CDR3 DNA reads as TGTGCCAGCAGGGGCCAGGGAGTCATCCAGCCCCAGCATTTT. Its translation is CASRGQGVIQPQHF.

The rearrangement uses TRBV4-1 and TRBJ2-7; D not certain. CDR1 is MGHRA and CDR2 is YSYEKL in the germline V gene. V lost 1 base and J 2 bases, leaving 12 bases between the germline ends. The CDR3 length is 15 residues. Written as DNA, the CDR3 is TGCGCCAGCAGCCAAGTGATAGGATATCCCTACGAGCAGTACTTC. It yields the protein CASSQVIGYPYEQYF.

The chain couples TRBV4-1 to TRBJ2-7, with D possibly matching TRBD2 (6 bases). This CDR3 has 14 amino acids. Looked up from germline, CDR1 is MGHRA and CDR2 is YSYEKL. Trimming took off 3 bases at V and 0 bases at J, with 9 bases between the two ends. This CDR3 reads CASSHAGTSYEQYF. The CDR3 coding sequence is TGCGCCAGCAGCCACGCGGGAACCTCCTACGAGCAGTACTTC.

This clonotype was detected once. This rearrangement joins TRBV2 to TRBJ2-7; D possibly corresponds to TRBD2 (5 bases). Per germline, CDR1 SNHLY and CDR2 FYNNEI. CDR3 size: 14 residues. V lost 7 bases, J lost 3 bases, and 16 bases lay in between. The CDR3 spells CASTAGNYLYEQYF. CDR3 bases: TGTGCCAGCACGGCGGGTAATTACCTCTACGAGCAGTACTTC. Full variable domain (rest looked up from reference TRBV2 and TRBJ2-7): EPEVTQTPSHQVTQMGQEVILRCVPISNHLYFYWYRQILGQKVEFLVSFYNNEISEKSEIFDDQFSVERPDGSNFTLKIRSTKLEDSAMYFCASTAGNYLYEQYFGPGTRLTVT.

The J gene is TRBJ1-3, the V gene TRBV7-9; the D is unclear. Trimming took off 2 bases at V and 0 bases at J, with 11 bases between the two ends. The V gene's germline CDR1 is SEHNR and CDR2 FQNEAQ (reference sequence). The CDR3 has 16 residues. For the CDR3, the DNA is TGTGCCAGCAGCTTAAACCAGGTGACCTCTGGAAACACCATATATTTT. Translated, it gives CASSLNQVTSGNTIYF.

The CDR3 loop is CASSQEGTEAEYEQYF. The CDR3 nucleotides are TGCGCCAGCAGCCAAGAAGGTACGGAGGCTGAGTACGAGCAGTACTTC. V gene TRBV4-1 combines with J gene TRBJ2-7, with D perhaps matching TRBD2 (5 bases). The length of the CDR3 is 16 residues. V lost 0 bases and J 4 bases, leaving 16 bases between the germline ends. Germline V lookup: CDR1 MGHRA, CDR2 YSYEKL.

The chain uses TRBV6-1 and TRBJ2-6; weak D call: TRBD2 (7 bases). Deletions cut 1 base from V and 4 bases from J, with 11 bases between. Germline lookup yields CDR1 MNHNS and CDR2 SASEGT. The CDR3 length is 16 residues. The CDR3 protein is CASSEGGGAGANVLTF. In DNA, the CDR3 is TGTGCCAGCAGTGAAGGTGGGGGGGCAGGGGCCAACGTCCTGACTTTC.

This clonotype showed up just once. CDR3 DNA: TGTGCCAGCAGCGCAACAGGGGTTCCCTACGAGCAGTACTTC. Amino acid sequence: CASSATGVPYEQYF. The rearrangement links TRBV21-1 to TRBJ2-7; the D call in the table, TRBD1, was not verified against the DNA. TRBV21-1 is tagged as a pseudogene. This CDR3 has 14 amino acids.